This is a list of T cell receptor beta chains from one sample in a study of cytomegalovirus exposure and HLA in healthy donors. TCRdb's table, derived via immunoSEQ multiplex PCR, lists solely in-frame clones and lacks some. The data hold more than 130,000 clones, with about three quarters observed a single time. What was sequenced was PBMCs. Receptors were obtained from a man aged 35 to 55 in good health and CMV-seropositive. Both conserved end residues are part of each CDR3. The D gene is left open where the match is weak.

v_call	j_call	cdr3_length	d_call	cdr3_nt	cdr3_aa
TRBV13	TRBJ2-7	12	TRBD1	TGTGCCAGCAGCTCACAGGGGTACGAGCAGTACTTC	CASSSQGYEQYF
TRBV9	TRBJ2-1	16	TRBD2	TGTGCCAGCAGCGCCCAACTAGCGGGAAGAGGGGATGAGCAGTTCTTC	CASSAQLAGRGDEQFF
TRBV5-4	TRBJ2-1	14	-	TGTGCCAGCAGCTCTAGCGATGCCTACAATGAGCAGTTCTTC	CASSSSDAYNEQFF
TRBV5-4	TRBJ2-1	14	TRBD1	TGTGCCAGCAGCTTGAGGGCAGGGGGCAATGAGCAGTTCTTC	CASSLRAGGNEQFF
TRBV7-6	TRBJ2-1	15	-	TGTGCCAGCAGCTGGAAACAGGGTGGGAGCAATGAGCAGTTCTTC	CASSWKQGGSNEQFF
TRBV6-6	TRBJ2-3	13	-	TGTGCCAGCGATGAAGGAGGGGCAGATACGCAGTATTTT	CASDEGGADTQYF
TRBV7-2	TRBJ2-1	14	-	TGTGCCAGCAGCTTAATCTCTAGCCCAAGTGAGCAGTTCTTC	CASSLISSPSEQFF
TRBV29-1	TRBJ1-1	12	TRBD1	TGCAGCGTTGGATCAGGGGGAAGGCTCGCTTTCTTT	CSVGSGGRLAFF
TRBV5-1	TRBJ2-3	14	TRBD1	TGCGCCAGCAGCCCCCAGGGGGCTTTAATTACGCAGTATTTT	CASSPQGALITQYF
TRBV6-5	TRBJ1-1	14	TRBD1	TGTGCCAGCAGTCACAGGGGAAGGAACACTGAAGCTTTCTTT	CASSHRGRNTEAFF
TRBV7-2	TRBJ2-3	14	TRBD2	TGTGCCAGCAGCTTAGTCCTAGCGGGAGATACGCAGTATTTT	CASSLVLAGDTQYF
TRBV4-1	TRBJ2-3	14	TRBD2	TGCGCCAGCACCGCTCGCGGGGGGTACGATACGCAGTATTTT	CASTARGGYDTQYF
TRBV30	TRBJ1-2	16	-	TGTGCCTGGAGTGTACTTGGGGGGTGGGGGGGTAGTGGCTACACCTTC	CAWSVLGGWGGSGYTF